This TCR beta chain was found in a study of T cell repertoires in cytomegalovirus infection. Broader study findings: Ex vivo, HLA-C-restricted CMV-specific TCR beta clonotypes prevailed over the rest of the response.

MiXCR, run by TCRdb on the reads, gives a single entry per CDR3 protein. The sample comprises over 100,000 distinct CDR3 sequences, under 30% of which are singletons, and about 81% rests with the top ten. This clonotype was detected only a few times. Its antigen is still unknown. The TCR sequence derives from a human donor in good health (CMV status not recorded). Some clones in this sample may be carry-over from other donors' samples. The sequences come from CD8+ T cells from cultured PBMCs, collected from culture after CMV antigen stimulation.

In DNA, the CDR3 is TGTGCCAGTAGTATAATCTTAGGACAGAACACTGAAGCTTTCTTT. Translating it yields CASSIILGQNTEAFF. The rearrangement links TRBV19 to TRBJ1-1; weak D call: TRBD1 (5 bases). This CDR3 has 15 residues. Germline-derived CDR1 and CDR2 are LNHDA and SQIVND (reference sequence). Trimming removed 2 bases at V and 1 base at J, with 11 bases between. The full variable domain, completed using reference TRBV19 and TRBJ1-1, is DGGITQSPKYLFRKEGQNVTLSCEQNLNHDAMYWYRQDPGQGLRLIYYSQIVNDFQKGDIAEGYSVSREKKESFPLTVTSAQKNPTAFYLCASSIILGQNTEAFFGQGTRLTVV.